Listed below are T cell receptor beta chains from one sample, sequenced in a study of OX40 agonist ivuxolimab in advanced cancers. Some clones are missing from TCRdb's copy, which holds only in-frame ones; the method was immunoSEQ multiplex PCR. The repertoire consists of 50,000 to 60,000 clones, with 85% to 90% occurring once and the leading ten covering 5% to 6%. The source was CD4+ or CD8+ T cells sorted from blood, collected in a trial of the OX40 agonist ivuxolimab. These TCRs come from an adult with an advanced solid tumor such as melanoma, head and neck, liver or kidney cancer. CDR3s include the opening cysteine and the closing phenylalanine or tryptophan. A D gene is named only where the DNA matches it firmly. A clone size is listed for some rows: how often the clone was seen (once, few, many), or a class if it is expanded.

v_call	j_call	d_call	clone_size	cdr3_nt	cdr3_aa
TRBV5-1	TRBJ2-3	NA	NA	TGCGCCAGCAGCTTGCTGCAGCCAAGGGTGGCAGATACGCAGTATTTT	CASSLLQPRVADTQYF
TRBV13	TRBJ2-5	NA	NA	TGTGCCAGCAGGGTTTGGAGAGCAGAGACCCAGTACTTC	CASRVWRAETQYF
TRBV5-1	TRBJ2-4	NA	once	TGCGCCAGCAGCTTGATTCAGGGGGCCAAAAACATTCAGTACTTC	CASSLIQGAKNIQYF
TRBV7-9	TRBJ2-5	TRBD2	NA	TGTGCCAGCAGCAGCGGGAGGGCCTTGGAGACCCAGTACTTC	CASSSGRALETQYF
TRBV4-3	TRBJ2-1	NA	NA	TGCGCCAGCAGCCCAGGGGGAAGCGGGAAGAAATATGAGCAGTTCTTC	CASSPGGSGKKYEQFF
TRBV30	TRBJ2-7	TRBD1	NA	TGTGCCGGCACAGGGGGCCCCTACGAGCAGTACTTC	CAGTGGPYEQYF
TRBV7-2	TRBJ1-5	TRBD1	NA	TGTGCCAGCCAAGAGAATGCAGGGGGCCTTGGCAATCAGCCCCAGCATTTT	CASQENAGGLGNQPQHF
TRBV18	TRBJ2-3	TRBD1	NA	TGTGCCAGCTCACCCCAACAGGGGATTGGGACAGATACGCAGTATTTT	CASSPQQGIGTDTQYF
TRBV5-4	TRBJ2-6	NA	NA	TGTGCCAGCAGCCCTACCCTCCGACACGGGGGCTCTGGGGCCAACGTCCTGACTTTC	CASSPTLRHGGSGANVLTF
TRBV19	TRBJ2-4	TRBD1	NA	TGTGCCAGTAGTTTCACCGGGACAGGCAAAAACATTCAGTACTTC	CASSFTGTGKNIQYF
TRBV2	TRBJ2-7	TRBD1	NA	TGTGCCAGCAGAGGGACAGGGACCTACGAGCAGTACTTC	CASRGTGTYEQYF
TRBV7-2	TRBJ2-6	NA	NA	TGTGCCAGCAGCTTAGGCTCTGGGGCCAACGTCCTGACTTTC	CASSLGSGANVLTF
TRBV11-3	TRBJ2-5	NA	NA	TGTGCCAGCAGCCCAGGAGACCAAGAGACCCAGTACTTC	CASSPGDQETQYF
TRBV30	TRBJ2-3	TRBD2	NA	TGTGCCTGGAGTCGTAGCGGGAGTGGCACAGATACGCAGTATTTT	CAWSRSGSGTDTQYF
TRBV6-1	TRBJ2-2	TRBD1	NA	TGTGCCAGCAGTGCGGACAGGGGCTACACCGGGGAGCTGTTTTTT	CASSADRGYTGELFF
TRBV5-1	TRBJ2-7	NA	NA	TGCGCCAGCAGCTTGGTACCGTTCTCCTACGAGCAGTACTTC	CASSLVPFSYEQYF
TRBV9	TRBJ2-3	NA	NA	TGTGCCAGCAGCAGCAACCTTGGGGGCACCACGGATACGCAGTATTTT	CASSSNLGGTTDTQYF
TRBV7-3	TRBJ2-1	NA	NA	TGTGCCAGCAGCTTCATACCGGACTACAATGAGCAGTTCTTC	CASSFIPDYNEQFF
TRBV6-5	TRBJ2-3	NA	NA	TGTGCCAGCAGTTACTCCTCTACGGGAGATACGCAGTATTTT	CASSYSSTGDTQYF
TRBV27	TRBJ2-2	NA	NA	TGTGCCAGCAGTTTATACGGGGGCGGGGAGCTGTTTTTT	CASSLYGGGELFF
TRBV29-1	TRBJ2-5	TRBD2	once	TGCAGCGTTGCTAGCGGGATGAAAGAGACCCAGTACTTC	CSVASGMKETQYF
TRBV5-1	TRBJ2-7	NA	NA	TGCGCCAGCAGCCTGATTCCGGGACCCTACGAGCAGTACTTC	CASSLIPGPYEQYF
TRBV5-1	TRBJ2-5	NA	NA	TGCGCCAGCAGCTTGCCAGGGGGGGAGACCCAGTACTTC	CASSLPGGETQYF
TRBV5-1	TRBJ1-5	TRBD1	NA	TGCGCCAGCAGCTTGGAGGGGGCGCGGAATCAGCCCCAGCATTTT	CASSLEGARNQPQHF
TRBV4-3	TRBJ2-7	NA	NA	TGCGCCAGCAGCCAAGGGGTGGCGGGGAGCTCCTACGAGCAGTACTTC	CASSQGVAGSSYEQYF
TRBV2	TRBJ2-7	TRBD2	NA	TGTGCCAGCAGTGTCGGAGCGGGAGGGCGCAACGAGCAGTACTTC	CASSVGAGGRNEQYF
TRBV30	TRBJ1-4	TRBD1	once	TGTGCCTGGAGTGTAGCCCAGGGGGCGACTGAAAAACTGTTTTTT	CAWSVAQGATEKLFF
TRBV5-4	TRBJ2-5	TRBD1	NA	TGTGCCAGCAGCACAGGACAGGGGTTCCAAGAGACCCAGTACTTC	CASSTGQGFQETQYF
TRBV5-1	TRBJ2-1	TRBD2	NA	TGCGCCAGCTATAAGACTAGCGGGAGAACCTACAATGAGCAGTTCTTC	CASYKTSGRTYNEQFF
TRBV7-2	TRBJ2-3	NA	NA	TGTGCCAGCAGCTTATCACTAGCCCCCTTGGGGAATACGCAGTATTTT	CASSLSLAPLGNTQYF
TRBV11-2	TRBJ2-5	TRBD1	NA	TGTGCCAGCAGCTTAACCCGGGGGACAGGAACCCAGTACTTC	CASSLTRGTGTQYF
TRBV7-2	TRBJ2-4	NA	NA	TGTGCCAGCAGCTTAACCCCAAGTATTTCAGGGCCCGGGGGTGGCATTCAGTACTTC	CASSLTPSISGPGGGIQYF
TRBV6-6	TRBJ1-4	NA	few	TGTGCCAGCAGTTACTCTGGGACAACTAATGAAAAACTGTTTTTT	CASSYSGTTNEKLFF
TRBV27	TRBJ1-2	NA	once	TGTGCCAGCAGCCCCGACGTCGGGGCAAACTATGGCTACACCTTC	CASSPDVGANYGYTF
TRBV18	TRBJ2-4	NA	once	TGTGCCAGCTCACCACTTTCGGCGGACATTCAGTACTTC	CASSPLSADIQYF
TRBV5-1	TRBJ1-3	NA	once	TGCGCCAGCAGCTTGATAGGGCTCTCTGGAAACACCATATATTTT	CASSLIGLSGNTIYF